Below, one T cell receptor (beta chain) is given with its context. CDR1 is KGHSH, CDR2 LQKENI, per germline. Trimming cost V 5 bases and J 8 bases; bases outside gene matches: 11. The CDR3 has 14 amino acids. In the original processing: Estimated nucleated cell counts came from reference gene primer amplification. Produced via immunoSEQ multiplex PCR; TCRdb's table is partial and in-frame only. Clone size and V and J calls were adopted from that table, with D and trimming inferred from the DNA. Among about 78,000 clones listed, roughly 86% were seen once. These data come from a study of blood T cell repertoires in COVID-19. Study context: COVID-19 samples from acute and convalescent phases originated in the United States, Italy and Spain. Sample material is recorded as cDNA or gDNA derived from T cells, B-cell-depleted T cells, or PBMCs.

The TCR sequence derives from a man aged 50 to 60 with active or convalescent COVID-19. The V gene is TRBV18, the J gene TRBJ1-2, with TRBD1 matching 7 bases. Sequencing was carried out using peripheral blood. The CDR3 DNA sequence: TGTGCCAGCTCATCGGGACAGAACCTAATGGGCTACACCTTC. It translates to CASSSGQNLMGYTF. The whole variable domain, remainder taken from reference TRBV18 and TRBJ1-2, is NAGVMQNPRHLVRRRGQEARLRCSPMKGHSHVYWYRQLPEEGLKFMVYLQKENIIDESGMPKERFSAEFPKEGPSILRIQQVVRGDSAAYFCASSSGQNLMGYTFGSGTRLTVV.